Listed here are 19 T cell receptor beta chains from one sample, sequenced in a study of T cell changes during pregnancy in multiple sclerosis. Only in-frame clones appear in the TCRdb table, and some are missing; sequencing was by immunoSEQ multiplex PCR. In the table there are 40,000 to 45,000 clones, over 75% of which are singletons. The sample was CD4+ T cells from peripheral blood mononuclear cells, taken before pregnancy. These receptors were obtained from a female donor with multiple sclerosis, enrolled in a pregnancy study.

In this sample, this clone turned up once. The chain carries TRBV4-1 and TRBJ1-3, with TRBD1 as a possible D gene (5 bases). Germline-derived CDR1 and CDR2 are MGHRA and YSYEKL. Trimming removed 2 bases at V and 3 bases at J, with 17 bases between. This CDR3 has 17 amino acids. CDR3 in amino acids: CASSQSGSGGDGNTIYF. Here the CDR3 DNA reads TGCGCCAGCAGCCAATCAGGGAGTGGAGGGGATGGAAACACCATATATTTT.

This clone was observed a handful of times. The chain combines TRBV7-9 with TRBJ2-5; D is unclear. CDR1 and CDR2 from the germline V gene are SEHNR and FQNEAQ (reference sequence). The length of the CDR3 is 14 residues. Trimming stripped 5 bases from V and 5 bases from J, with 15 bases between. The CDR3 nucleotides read TGTGCCAGCAGCCCTGCCGGGTTCTGGGAGACCCAGTACTTC. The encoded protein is CASSPAGFWETQYF.

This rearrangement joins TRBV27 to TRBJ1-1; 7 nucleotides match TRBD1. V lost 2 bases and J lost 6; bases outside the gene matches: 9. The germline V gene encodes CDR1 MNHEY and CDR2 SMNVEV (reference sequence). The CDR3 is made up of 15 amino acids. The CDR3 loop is CASSLIGPGQPEAFF. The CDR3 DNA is TGTGCCAGCAGTTTAATCGGGCCGGGACAGCCTGAAGCTTTCTTT.

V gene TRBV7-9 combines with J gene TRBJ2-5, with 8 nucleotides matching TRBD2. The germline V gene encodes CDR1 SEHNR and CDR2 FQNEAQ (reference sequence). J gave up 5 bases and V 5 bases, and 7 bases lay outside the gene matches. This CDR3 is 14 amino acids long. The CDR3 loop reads CASSLGGGRETQYF. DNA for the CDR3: TGTGCCAGCAGCCTAGGCGGGGGGCGGGAGACCCAGTACTTC.

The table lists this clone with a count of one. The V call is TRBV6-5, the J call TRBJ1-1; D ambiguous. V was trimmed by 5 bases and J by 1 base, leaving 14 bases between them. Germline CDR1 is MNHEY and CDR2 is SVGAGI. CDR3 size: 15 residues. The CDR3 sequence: CASSQISDWNTEAFF. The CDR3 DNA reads TGTGCCAGCAGTCAGATCTCGGACTGGAACACTGAAGCTTTCTTT.

This CDR3 reads CATRNRVTGGELFF. CDR3 coding DNA: TGTGCCACCCGAAACAGGGTGACTGGTGGGGAGCTGTTTTTT. The J gene is TRBJ2-2, the V gene TRBV15; a possible D gene is TRBD1 (6 bases). The CDR3 covers 14 residues. From germline, CDR1 is LNHNV and CDR2 YYDKDF (reference sequence). Deletions cut 8 bases from V and 8 bases from J, with 18 bases between.

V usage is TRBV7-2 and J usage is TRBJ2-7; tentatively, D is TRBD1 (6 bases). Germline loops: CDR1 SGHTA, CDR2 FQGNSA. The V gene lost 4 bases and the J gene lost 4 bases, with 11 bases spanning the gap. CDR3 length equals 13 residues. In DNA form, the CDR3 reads TGTGCCAGCAGCTCGGCCACAGGGTACGAGCAGTACTTC. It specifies CASSSATGYEQYF.

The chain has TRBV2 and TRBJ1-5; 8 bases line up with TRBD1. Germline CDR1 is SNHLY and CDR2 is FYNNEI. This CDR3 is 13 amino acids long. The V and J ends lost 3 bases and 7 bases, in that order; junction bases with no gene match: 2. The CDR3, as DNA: TGTGCCAGCAGTGAGGACAGGGACCAGCCCCAGCATTTT. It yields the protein CASSEDRDQPQHF.

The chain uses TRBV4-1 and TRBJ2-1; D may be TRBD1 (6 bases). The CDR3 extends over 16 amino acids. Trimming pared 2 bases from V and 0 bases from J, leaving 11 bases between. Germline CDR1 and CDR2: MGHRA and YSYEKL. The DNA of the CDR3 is TGCGCCAGCAGCCAAACAGGGTTGGGCTCCTACAATGAGCAGTTCTTC. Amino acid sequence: CASSQTGLGSYNEQFF.

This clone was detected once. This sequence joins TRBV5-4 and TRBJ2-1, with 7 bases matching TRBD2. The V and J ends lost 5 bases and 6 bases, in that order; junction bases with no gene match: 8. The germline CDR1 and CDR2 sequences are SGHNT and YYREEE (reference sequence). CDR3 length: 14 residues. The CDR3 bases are TGTGCCAGCAGGTCCCTCCAGCGGGGCAATGAGCAGTTCTTC. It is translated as CASRSLQRGNEQFF.

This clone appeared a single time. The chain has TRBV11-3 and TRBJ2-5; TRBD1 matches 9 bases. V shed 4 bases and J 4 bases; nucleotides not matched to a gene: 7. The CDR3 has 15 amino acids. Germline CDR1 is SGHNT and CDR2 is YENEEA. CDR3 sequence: CASSSGTGLTETQYF. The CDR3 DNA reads TGTGCCAGCAGCTCCGGGACAGGGCTAACAGAGACCCAGTACTTC.

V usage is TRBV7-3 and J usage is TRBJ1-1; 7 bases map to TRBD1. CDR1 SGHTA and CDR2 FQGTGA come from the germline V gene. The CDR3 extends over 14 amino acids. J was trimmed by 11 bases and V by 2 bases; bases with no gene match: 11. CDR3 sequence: CASSLVGGEGAAFF. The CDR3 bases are TGTGCCAGCAGCTTAGTGGGAGGCGAGGGGGCGGCTTTCTTT.

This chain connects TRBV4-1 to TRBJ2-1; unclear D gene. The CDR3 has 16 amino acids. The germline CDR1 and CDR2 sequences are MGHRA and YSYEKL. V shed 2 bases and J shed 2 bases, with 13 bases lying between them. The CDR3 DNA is TGCGCCAGCAGCCAACCCTATCAAAGAGCCTACAATGAGCAGTTCTTC. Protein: CASSQPYQRAYNEQFF.

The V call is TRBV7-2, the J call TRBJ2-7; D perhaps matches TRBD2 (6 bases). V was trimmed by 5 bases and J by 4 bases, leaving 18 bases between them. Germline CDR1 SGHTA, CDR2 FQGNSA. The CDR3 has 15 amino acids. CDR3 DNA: TGTGCCAGCAGCCCCAGGAGGGTCGGGGGATACGAGCAGTACTTC. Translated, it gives CASSPRRVGGYEQYF. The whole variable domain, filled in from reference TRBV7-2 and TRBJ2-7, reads GAGVSQSPSNKVTEKGKDVELRCDPISGHTALYWYRQSLGQGLEFLIYFQGNSAPDKSGLPSDRFSAERTGGSVSTLTIQRTQQEDSAVYLCASSPRRVGGYEQYFGPGTRLTVT.

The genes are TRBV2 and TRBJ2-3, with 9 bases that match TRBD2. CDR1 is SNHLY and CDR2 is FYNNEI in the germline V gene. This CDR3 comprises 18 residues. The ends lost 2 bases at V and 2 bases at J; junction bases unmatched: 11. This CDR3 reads CASSEWGGGVLNTDTQYF. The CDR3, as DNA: TGTGCCAGCAGTGAATGGGGCGGGGGGGTTTTAAACACAGATACGCAGTATTTT.

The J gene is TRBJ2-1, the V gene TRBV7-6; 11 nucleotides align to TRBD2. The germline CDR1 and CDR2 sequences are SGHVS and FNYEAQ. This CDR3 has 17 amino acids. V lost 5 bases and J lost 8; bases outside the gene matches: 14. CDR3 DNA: TGTGCCAGCAGCGCCTCCATAGCGGGAGGGACGGGGTATGAGCAGTTCTTC. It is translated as CASSASIAGGTGYEQFF. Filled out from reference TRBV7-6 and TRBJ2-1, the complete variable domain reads GAGVSQSPRYKVTKRGQDVALRCDPISGHVSLYWYRQALGQGPEFLTYFNYEAQQDKSGLPNDRFSAERPEGSISTLTIQRTEQRDSAMYRCASSASIAGGTGYEQFFGPGTRLTVL.

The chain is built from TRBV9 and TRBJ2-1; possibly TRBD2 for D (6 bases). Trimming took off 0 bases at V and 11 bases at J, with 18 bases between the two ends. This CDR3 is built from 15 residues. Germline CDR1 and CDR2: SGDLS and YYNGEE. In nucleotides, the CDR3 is TGTGCCAGCAGCGTAGGGTTGCGGGACTTCCCCCAGCAGTTCTTC. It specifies CASSVGLRDFPQQFF.

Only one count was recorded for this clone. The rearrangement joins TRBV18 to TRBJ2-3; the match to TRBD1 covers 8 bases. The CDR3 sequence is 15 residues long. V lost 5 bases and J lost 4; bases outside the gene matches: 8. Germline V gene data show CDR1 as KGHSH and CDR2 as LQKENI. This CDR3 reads CASSSDRVVADTQYF. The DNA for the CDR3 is TGTGCCAGCTCATCGGACAGGGTGGTAGCAGATACGCAGTATTTT. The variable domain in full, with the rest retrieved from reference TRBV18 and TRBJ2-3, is NAGVMQNPRHLVRRRGQEARLRCSPMKGHSHVYWYRQLPEEGLKFMVYLQKENIIDESGMPKERFSAEFPKEGPSILRIQQVVRGDSAAYFCASSSDRVVADTQYFGPGTRLTVL.

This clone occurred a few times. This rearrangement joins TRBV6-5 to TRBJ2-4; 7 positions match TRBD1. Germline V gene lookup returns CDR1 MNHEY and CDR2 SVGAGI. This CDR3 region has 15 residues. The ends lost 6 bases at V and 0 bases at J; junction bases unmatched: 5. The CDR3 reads CASSGRTGAKNIQYF. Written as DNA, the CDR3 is TGTGCCAGCAGCGGGCGGACAGGAGCCAAAAACATTCAGTACTTC.